Listed here are 29 T cell receptor beta chains from one sample, sequenced in a study of metastatic and nonmetastatic thyroid tumors. No patient had received any treatment before thyroid surgery. TCRdb recomputed clones from the PCR reads via MiXCR. Here the sample spans 3,200 or so clones, 36% being singletons. The specimen was adjacent normal tissue. The receptors shown here come from a female donor with papillary thyroid cancer or a benign thyroid nodule (not recorded which). Some clones in this sample may be carry-over from other donors' samples.

This clone is judged medium-sized. V gene TRBV15 combines with J gene TRBJ2-2; D is perhaps TRBD1 or TRBD2 (6 bases each). The CDR3 has 14 residues. Germline V gene data show CDR1 as LNHNV and CDR2 as YYDKDF (reference sequence). The V and J ends lost 0 bases and 6 bases respectively, with 8 bases between them. The CDR3 DNA sequence: TGTGCCACCAGCAGAGAAAGGGGGGCCGGGGAGCTGTTTTTT. Its translation: CATSRERGAGELFF.

This rearrangement joins TRBV11-3 to TRBJ2-1; D gene unclear. Germline V gene lookup returns CDR1 SGHNT and CDR2 YENEEA. V was cut by 3 bases and J by 7 bases, with 13 bases left in between. The CDR3 has 14 residues. The CDR3: CASSFTAVANEQFF. The CDR3 nucleotides are TGTGCCAGCAGCTTTACGGCGGTTGCAAATGAGCAGTTCTTC.

This clone is medium-sized. The V gene is TRBV20-1, the J gene TRBJ1-5; the match to TRBD1 covers 8 bases. This CDR3 region has 15 residues. Germline CDR1 DFQATT, CDR2 SNEGSKA (reference sequence). V was pared by 2 bases and J by 6 bases, with 9 bases of the junction left unmatched. The CDR3 sequence is CSARPGQGGSQPQHF. As DNA, the CDR3 is TGCAGTGCTAGACCCGGACAGGGAGGGAGTCAGCCCCAGCATTTT.

The chain is built from TRBV6-2 or TRBV6-3 and TRBJ1-5; the D gene is possibly TRBD1 (6 bases). Germline V CDR1 and CDR2: MNHEY, SVGEGT. V was shortened by 8 bases and J by 4 bases, with 12 bases between the two germline ends. The CDR3 is 13 residues long. The CDR3 sequence: CASGYRDNQPQHF. The CDR3 coding sequence is TGTGCCAGCGGATACAGGGATAATCAGCCCCAGCATTTT.

With respect to this clone: This same CDR3 is encoded by further DNA sequences in the sample. The V gene is TRBV28, the J gene TRBJ1-2, with TRBD1 matching 7 bases. This CDR3 has 12 residues. Germline lookup yields CDR1 MDHEN and CDR2 SYDVKM. With V trimmed by 4 bases and J by 4 bases, 0 bases remained unmatched. Here the CDR3 DNA reads TGTGCCAGCAGTTCAGGGGGCTATGGCTACACCTTC. Its translation: CASSSGGYGYTF.

The chain carries TRBV13 and TRBJ2-7, with 8 bases aligning to TRBD2. Per germline, CDR1 PRHDT and CDR2 FYEKMQ (reference sequence). This CDR3 spans 14 amino acids. With V trimmed by 5 bases and J by 4 bases, 7 bases remained unmatched. The CDR3 DNA follows: TGTGCCAGCAGCGTACTAGCGGTTACATACGAGCAGTACTTC. Its translation is CASSVLAVTYEQYF. The full variable domain, completed using reference TRBV13 and TRBJ2-7, is AAGVIQSPRHLIKEKRETATLKCYPIPRHDTVYWYQQGPGQDPQFLISFYEKMQSDKGSIPDRFSAQQFSDYHSELNMSSLELGDSALYFCASSVLAVTYEQYFGPGTRLTVT.

This clone was detected only once. The J gene is TRBJ2-7, the V gene TRBV11-2, with D maybe TRBD1 (7 bases). The CDR3 spans 13 residues. Per the germline V gene, CDR1 is SGHAT and CDR2 is FQNNGV. With 5 bases removed from V and 7 bases from J, the gap between germline ends came to 15 bases. Written as DNA, the CDR3 is TGTGCCAGCAGCCGAGACAGGGCGGGGGAGCAGTACTTC. This gives the protein CASSRDRAGEQYF.

The count of this clone is one. The chain has TRBV20-1 and TRBJ2-4; 8 bases are a match to TRBD2. Germline assignment: CDR1 DFQATT and CDR2 SNEGSKA (reference sequence). CDR3 length equals 14 residues. J lost 3 bases, V lost 8 bases, and 9 bases had no gene match. The CDR3 bases are TGCAGTACATACAGGGCGGGAGGCAAAAACATTCAGTACTTC. This translates into CSTYRAGGKNIQYF.

The chain employs TRBV12-3 or TRBV12-4 and TRBJ2-1, with D hard to call. The CDR3 sequence is 12 residues long. Trimming removed 3 bases from V and 5 bases from J, with 5 bases in between. CDR3 DNA: TGTGCCAGCAGTTTTTTGGACAATGAGCAGTTCTTC. Translation: CASSFLDNEQFF.

V usage is TRBV11-2 and J usage is TRBJ2-3; the match to TRBD2 covers 12 bases. This CDR3 spans 15 amino acids. Germline assignment: CDR1 SGHAT and CDR2 FQNNGV. J was trimmed by 11 bases and V by 2 bases; bases with no gene match: 8. CDR3 nucleotide sequence: TGTGCCAGCAGCTTACTAGCGGGAGGGACCGAGGGGCAGTATTTT. Encoded protein: CASSLLAGGTEGQYF. Full variable domain (remainder filled in from reference TRBV11-2 and TRBJ2-3): EAGVAQSPRYKIIEKRQSVAFWCNPISGHATLYWYQQILGQGPKLLIQFQNNGVVDDSQLPKDRFSAERLKGVDSTLKIQPAKLEDSAVYLCASSLLAGGTEGQYFGPGTRLTVL.

This clone is labeled as medium-sized. The chain uses TRBV5-6 and TRBJ1-5; 10 bases are shared with TRBD1. Germline CDR1 is SGHDT and CDR2 is YYEEEE. The CDR3 contains 15 residues. J lost 4 bases, V lost 1 base, and 2 bases had no gene match. The CDR3 DNA reads as TGTGCCAGCAGCTTGTGGACAGGGGGTAATCAGCCCCAGCATTTT. This codes for CASSLWTGGNQPQHF.

This clone ranks as large. The chain recombines TRBV20-1 with TRBJ2-1, with 10 nucleotides matching TRBD2. Germline V gene sequence: CDR1 DFQATT, CDR2 SNEGSKA (reference sequence). The CDR3 spans 16 residues. Unmatched junction bases numbered 12, after V lost 1 base and J lost 9 bases. As DNA, the CDR3 is TGCAGTGCTAGAGGACCTAAGAGCGGGAGGGCCGGTGAGCAGTTCTTC. It yields the protein CSARGPKSGRAGEQFF.

By share, this clone counts as medium-sized. The V call is TRBV7-9, the J call TRBJ2-2; D gene uncertain. Germline CDR1 SEHNR, CDR2 FQNEAQ (reference sequence). This CDR3 is 15 amino acids long. V lost 1 base, J lost 9 bases, and 15 bases lay in between. As DNA, the CDR3 is TGTGCCAGCAGCTTAGAGGCAGCATTTGGTCGGGAGCTGTTTTTT. It is translated as CASSLEAAFGRELFF. Together with reference TRBV7-9 and TRBJ2-2, the CDR3 gives the full variable domain: DTGVSQNPRHKITKRGQNVTFRCDPISEHNRLYWYRQTLGQGPEFLTYFQNEAQLEKSRLLSDRFSAERPKGSFSTLEIQRTEQGDSAMYLCASSLEAAFGRELFFGEGSRLTVL.

This clone ranks as large. This sequence joins TRBV2 and TRBJ2-5; 9 bases match TRBD1. CDR1 is SNHLY and CDR2 is FYNNEI in the germline V gene. V lost 8 bases and J lost 5; bases outside the gene matches: 6. This CDR3 region has 13 residues. The CDR3 nucleotides read TGTGCCAGCTTTCGGGACAGGGCTGAGACCCAGTACTTC. Translating it yields CASFRDRAETQYF.

This chain connects TRBV6-2 or TRBV6-3 to TRBJ2-7; 9 nucleotides match TRBD1. This CDR3 spans 18 amino acids. CDR1 and CDR2 from the germline V gene are MNHEY and SVGEGT. The CDR3 here is CQHSTGGSERQSSYEQYV. The CDR3 DNA reads TGTCAACATAGCACAGGGGGCTCGGAGCGGCAAAGCTCCTACGAGCAGTACGTC.

As to this clone: A read error may produce the germline difference seen at one junction end. V usage is TRBV9 and J usage is TRBJ1-2, with D hard to call. The CDR3 is made up of 14 amino acids. Germline loops: CDR1 SGDLS, CDR2 YYNGEE. As DNA, the CDR3 is TGTGCCAGCAGCGCTGTGCCCTCTGGCTATGGCCACACCTTC. Its protein product is CASSAVPSGYGHTF.

The chain carries TRBV11-3 and TRBJ2-7; no clear D. CDR1 SGHNT and CDR2 YENEEA come from the germline V gene. CDR3 length: 13 amino acids. Trimming took off 2 bases at V and 4 bases at J, with 9 bases between the two ends. Written as DNA, the CDR3 is TGTGCCAGCAGCTTATCCTCCGGGTACGAGCAGTACTTC. It is translated as CASSLSSGYEQYF.

This clone was seen only a few times. Relative to the germline gene, one junction end is altered; a read error may explain this. The V gene is TRBV6-2 or TRBV6-3, the J gene TRBJ2-7, with 9 bases that match TRBD1. Germline CDR1 is MNHEY and CDR2 is SVGEGT. CDR3 length: 13 amino acids. The CDR3: CASIRDRAYEQYF. CDR3 in DNA: TGTGCCAGCATTAGGGACAGGGCCTATGAGCAGTACTTC.

The genes are TRBV20-1 and TRBJ2-7; 8 nucleotides agree with TRBD1. The length of the CDR3 is 14 residues. Germline CDR1 is DFQATT and CDR2 is SNEGSKA (reference sequence). With 6 bases clipped from V and 5 bases from J, the junction kept 12 bases outside the gene matches. CDR3 region: CSATPGGEADEQYF. The CDR3 bases are TGCAGTGCAACACCAGGGGGCGAGGCTGACGAGCAGTACTTC.

There are a few counts of this clone. A much larger clone lies one base from this, so it may be a read error. Because the CDR3 is missing its conserved closing phenylalanine or tryptophan, this is likely a read error. The chain combines TRBV6-1 with TRBJ1-4; D not certain. This CDR3 has 15 amino acids. Germline V gene sequence: CDR1 MNHNS, CDR2 SASEGT. The CDR3: CTSSEGWATNEKLFS. As DNA, the CDR3 is TGTACCAGCAGTGAAGGCTGGGCAACTAATGAAAAACTGTTTTCT.

By sample share, this clone is medium-sized. The chain recombines TRBV30 with TRBJ2-2; 9 bases agree with TRBD1. V shed 0 bases, J shed 3 bases, and the junction held 2 bases outside the gene matches. The CDR3 is 15 residues long. Germline V CDR1 and CDR2: GTSNPN, SVGIG (reference sequence). CDR3 nucleotide sequence: TGTGCCTGGAGTGTAGGGGACAGGGACACCGGGGAGCTGTTTTTT. This gives the protein CAWSVGDRDTGELFF. Supplemented by reference TRBV30 and TRBJ2-2, the full variable domain reads SQTIHQWPATLVQPVGSPLSLECTVEGTSNPNLYWYRQAAGRGLQLLFYSVGIGQISSEVPQNLSASRPQDRQFILSSKKLLLSDSGFYLCAWSVGDRDTGELFFGEGSRLTVL.

This chain's CDR3 is CASSYSGVEGYTF. The DNA of the CDR3 is TGTGCCAGCAGTTACTCAGGGGTGGAGGGCTACACCTTC. The chain uses TRBV6-5 and TRBJ1-2, with a weak D call TRBD1 (5 bases). From germline, CDR1 is MNHEY and CDR2 SVGAGI. The V and J ends lost 0 bases and 8 bases respectively, with 10 bases between them. The CDR3 is made up of 13 amino acids.

This clone was seen just once. The chain links TRBV11-2 to TRBJ1-5, with D perhaps matching TRBD1 (5 bases). In germline, CDR1 is SGHAT, CDR2 FQNNGV. The V end was cut by 2 bases, the J end by 3 bases, with 14 bases between. The CDR3 contains 16 residues. CDR3 region: CASSLQGCGINQPQHF. CDR3 sequence (DNA): TGTGCCAGCAGCTTACAGGGTTGTGGTATCAATCAGCCCCAGCATTTT.

Comment on this clone: The junction departs from the called germline gene at one end, perhaps through a read error. The chain is built from TRBV27 and TRBJ2-3; 8 bases align to TRBD1. There are 15 residues in the CDR3. CDR1 is MNHEY, CDR2 SMNVEV, per germline (reference sequence). The CDR3 is CASCFRGLGSDTQYF. DNA for the CDR3: TGTGCCAGCTGTTTCAGGGGGCTGGGATCAGATACGCAGTATTTT.

This clone was detected a few times. The chain joins TRBV6-2 or TRBV6-3 to TRBJ2-1; perhaps TRBD2 as D (6 bases). Germline V gives CDR1 MNHEY, CDR2 SVGEGT. The CDR3 contains 15 residues. Trimming removed 6 bases at V and 5 bases at J, with 17 bases between. This CDR3 reads CASSPMGGVDNEQFF. As DNA, the CDR3 is TGTGCCAGCAGCCCTATGGGCGGGGTCGACAATGAGCAGTTCTTC.

The V and J genes are TRBV13 and TRBJ2-2, with TRBD2 matching over 14 bases. V lost 5 bases, J lost 5 bases, and 16 bases stayed unmatched. This CDR3 is 20 amino acids long. Looked up from germline, CDR1 is PRHDT and CDR2 is FYEKMQ (reference sequence). CDR3 bases: TGTGCCAGCAGCCTTGCGGGACTAGCGGGAGTTGGGGCGAGTACCGGGGAGCTGTTTTTT. Protein product: CASSLAGLAGVGASTGELFF.

The chain is built from TRBV7-2 and TRBJ1-1, with unresolved D. Germline V CDR1 and CDR2: SGHTA, FQGNSA. This CDR3 comprises 16 residues. The V end lost 0 bases, the J end lost 0 bases, and 11 bases lay between the germline ends. The CDR3 sequence: CASSLASGTLNTEAFF. In DNA form, the CDR3 reads TGTGCCAGCAGCTTAGCCAGTGGCACTTTGAACACTGAAGCTTTCTTT.

The gene calls are TRBV5-1 and TRBJ1-6; 7 nucleotides align to TRBD1. The trim removed 1 base at V and 4 bases at J, leaving 2 bases unmatched. This CDR3 contains 15 residues. CDR1 is SGHRS, CDR2 YFSETQ, per germline. CDR3 bases: TGCGCCAGCAGCTTGTCGGGACAGTATAATTCACCCCTCCACTTT. It specifies CASSLSGQYNSPLHF.

This clone rates as medium-sized. The rearrangement uses TRBV18 and TRBJ1-5; D remains unclear. Per the germline V gene, CDR1 is KGHSH and CDR2 is LQKENI. Trimming stripped 0 bases from V and 7 bases from J, with 10 bases between. The CDR3 runs 14 residues. Here the CDR3 reads CASSPPGSGQPQHF. The CDR3 coding sequence is TGTGCCAGCTCACCACCAGGTTCGGGGCAGCCCCAGCATTTT.